Listed below are T cell receptor beta chains from one sample, sequenced in a study of CXCR3-negative and CXCR3-positive naive CD8 T cells. TCRdb re-called the 5' RACE reads and gives one entry per CDR3 protein, without DNA. In all, the sample yields 90,000 to 95,000 distinct CDR3 sequences. Sequenced input: naive CXCR3- CD8+ T cells from blood. The receptor set was obtained from a human donor in good health. Some clones in this sample may be carry-over from other donors' samples. Each CDR3 is given with its conserved first and last residue. The order of the fields is J gene, V gene, CDR3 protein.

>TRBJ2-6|TRBV7-6
CASSTPGQPPSGANVLTF
>TRBJ2-1|TRBV4-3
CASSQDGNSVYNEQFF
>TRBJ2-5|TRBV12-3/TRBV12-4
CASSALGIEETQYF
>TRBJ2-1|TRBV7-9
CASSLAMYNEQFF
>TRBJ2-1|TRBV7-6
CASSLDGIEQFF
>TRBJ1-5|TRBV10-1
CASSETPGQGNQHF
>TRBJ2-1|TRBV29-1
CSVEYAGGSGTNNEQFF
>TRBJ2-1|TRBV7-9
CASSLSPPEQFF
>TRBJ1-1|TRBV7-9
CASSITTGYTEAFF
>TRBJ2-5|TRBV28
CASSFLAGRETQYF
>TRBJ1-1|TRBV29-1
CSSRSPGTGSRDEAFF
>TRBJ2-7|TRBV7-8
CASSLDPGEQYF
>TRBJ2-2|TRBV4-2
CASSQDGGGTGELFF
>TRBJ2-7|TRBV6-6
CASSYEPVTYEQYF
>TRBJ1-2|TRBV5-1
CASSLARGSWANYGYTF
>TRBJ2-1|TRBV11-3
CASSADRDTDNEQFF
>TRBJ2-3|TRBV5-6
CASSLSPRSGDTQYF
>TRBJ2-1|TRBV2
CASMGDSYNEQFF
>TRBJ2-7|TRBV29-1
CSAIQGGEQYF
>TRBJ1-1|TRBV27
CASSLLVGMNTEAFF
>TRBJ2-7|TRBV5-1
CASSLATSGYEQYF
>TRBJ2-7|TRBV29-1
CSIRQGAGYEQYF
>TRBJ2-5|TRBV4-3
CASSQAVGETQYF
>TRBJ2-7|TRBV28
CASSLRVASLYEQYF
>TRBJ1-2|TRBV13
CASSTLTGDNYGYTF
>TRBJ2-1|TRBV29-1
CSVEDPSSYNEQFF
>TRBJ2-1|TRBV29-1
CSVNGGLLYNNEQFF
>TRBJ2-7|TRBV25-1
CASSDPKGYYEQYF
>TRBJ1-1|TRBV12-3/TRBV12-4
CASSPTRGSAFF
>TRBJ2-5|TRBV2
CASSDRVAGPQETQYF
>TRBJ2-1|TRBV20-1
CSARDLSDSSYNEQFF
>TRBJ1-1|TRBV29-1
CSVPGGGFMNTEAFF
>TRBJ1-1|TRBV11-2
CASSSFIQGSTEAFF
>TRBJ2-3|TRBV7-8
CASSSPGTGTRTDTQYF
>TRBJ2-7|TRBV28
CASSRRDSPYEQYF
>TRBJ2-7|TRBV14
CASSQGRSAAYEQYF
>TRBJ2-2|TRBV29-1
CSVESSRANTGELFF
>TRBJ1-5|TRBV4-3
CASSQDYNQPQHF
>TRBJ2-3|TRBV29-1
CSVDLRVQGTDTQYF
>TRBJ2-7|TRBV7-8
CASSLAFKKGIGEQYF
>TRBJ2-7|TRBV29-1
CSVAGLADSSYEQCF
>TRBJ2-1|TRBV15
CATSSTWNEQFF
>TRBJ1-2|TRBV9
CASSDSRDSYGYTF
>TRBJ2-7|TRBV20-1
CSARKRDSDYEQYF
>TRBJ2-3|TRBV20-1
CSARPGGADTQYF
>TRBJ2-7|TRBV29-1
CSVEVGTYEQYF
>TRBJ2-1|TRBV6-6
CASSYPGNLEQFF
>TRBJ2-7|TRBV29-1
CSGRDSRSYEQYF
>TRBJ2-1|TRBV5-1
CASSLASGGVWNEQFF
>TRBJ1-2|TRBV29-1
CSVQGAGDYGYTF
>TRBJ1-2|TRBV29-1
CSVNGDHGYTF
>TRBJ2-7|TRBV28
CASSSSRLGVYEQYF
>TRBJ2-1|TRBV29-1
CSHGTGEAEQFF